Below, 17 T cell receptor beta chains from the same sample are listed, as sequenced in a study of blood T cell repertoires in COVID-19. Sequencing was performed with immunoSEQ multiplex PCR; in TCRdb, only in-frame clones are kept and a portion is missing. The data show under 400,000 clones, roughly 90% seen once. The sequencing sample was made of peripheral blood. The origin of the receptors is an older woman with COVID-19, enrolled during active disease.

A word on this clone: This same CDR3 is encoded by further DNA sequences in the sample. V usage is TRBV15 and J usage is TRBJ1-1; tentatively, D is TRBD1 (6 bases). The V gene lost 3 bases and the J gene lost 7 bases, with 12 bases spanning the gap. Germline V gives CDR1 LNHNV, CDR2 YYDKDF (reference sequence). This CDR3 is 13 amino acids long. CDR3 sequence (DNA): TGTGCCACCAGCAGTGGGGAGGGGGGTGAAGCTTTCTTT. This sequence encodes CATSSGEGGEAFF. The whole variable domain, remainder taken from reference TRBV15 and TRBJ1-1, is DAMVIQNPRYQVTQFGKPVTLSCSQTLNHNVMYWYQQKSSQAPKLLFHYYDKDFNNEADTPDNFQSRRPNTSFCFLDIRSPGLGDTAMYLCATSSGEGGEAFFGQGTRLTVV.

The chain couples TRBV18 to TRBJ1-1, with 9 bases identical to TRBD1. This CDR3 has 13 amino acids. Looked up from germline, CDR1 is KGHSH and CDR2 is LQKENI. Germline trimming cut 5 bases from V and 11 bases from J; bases unmatched to any gene: 9. In nucleotides, the CDR3 is TGTGCCAGCTCAGACGGACAGGGGACTCGGGCTTTCTTT. It translates to CASSDGQGTRAFF.

V is TRBV30 and J is TRBJ1-6, with TRBD1 identical over 7 bases. The germline CDR1 and CDR2 sequences are GTSNPN and SVGIG (reference sequence). The CDR3 is made up of 12 amino acids. V shed 8 bases and J 8 bases; nucleotides not matched to a gene: 6. The chain's CDR3 is CARGRGDSPLHF. As DNA, the CDR3 is TGTGCCAGAGGCAGGGGGGATTCACCCCTCCACTTT. The full variable domain, with the rest looked up from reference TRBV30 and TRBJ1-6, is SQTIHQWPATLVQPVGSPLSLECTVEGTSNPNLYWYRQAAGRGLQLLFYSVGIGQISSEVPQNLSASRPQDRQFILSSKKLLLSDSGFYLCARGRGDSPLHFGNGTRLTVT.

The V gene is TRBV9, the J gene TRBJ2-7, with TRBD1 as a possible D gene (5 bases). Trimming took 2 bases from V and 1 from J, leaving 13 bases between them. This CDR3 is built from 15 residues. Germline-derived CDR1 and CDR2 are SGDLS and YYNGEE. DNA for the CDR3: TGTGCCAGCAGCGTCCGACAGTGCATATCCTACGAGCAGTACTTC. The encoded protein is CASSVRQCISYEQYF.

This chain joins TRBV7-6 and TRBJ2-7; no firm D call. CDR1 SGHVS and CDR2 FNYEAQ come from the germline V gene. Trimming removed 1 base at V and 3 bases at J, with 10 bases between. CDR3 size: 14 residues. The CDR3 is CASSLGSGGYEQYF. Written as DNA, the CDR3 is TGTGCCAGCAGCTTAGGATCCGGCGGCTACGAGCAGTACTTC. The whole variable domain, remainder taken from reference TRBV7-6 and TRBJ2-7, is GAGVSQSPRYKVTKRGQDVALRCDPISGHVSLYWYRQALGQGPEFLTYFNYEAQQDKSGLPNDRFSAERPEGSISTLTIQRTEQRDSAMYRCASSLGSGGYEQYFGPGTRLTVT.

The chain combines TRBV6-6 with TRBJ2-7, with D possibly being TRBD2 (5 bases). CDR1 and CDR2 from the germline V gene are MNHNY and SVGAGI (reference sequence). Trimming stripped 0 bases from V and 3 bases from J, with 9 bases between. The CDR3 spans 14 residues. CDR3: CASSYSGAIYEQYF. In nucleotides, the CDR3 is TGTGCCAGCAGTTACTCGGGAGCGATCTACGAGCAGTACTTC.

The chain recombines TRBV7-6 with TRBJ1-1; 7 bases line up with TRBD1. This CDR3 contains 14 residues. The V gene end was trimmed by 4 bases and the J gene end by 1 base; junction bases not matched to a gene: 3. The V gene's germline CDR1 is SGHVS and CDR2 FNYEAQ. CDR3 bases: TGTGCCAGCAGCTCCGGGACAGAGAACACTGAAGCTTTCTTT. Translation: CASSSGTENTEAFF.

This chain joins TRBV11-2 and TRBJ1-1; D gene uncertain. In germline, CDR1 is SGHAT, CDR2 FQNNGV. This CDR3 spans 12 amino acids. Trimming took off 5 bases at V and 7 bases at J, with 11 bases between the two ends. CDR3: CASSTAGNEAFF. DNA for the CDR3: TGTGCCAGCAGCACAGCAGGTAATGAAGCTTTCTTT.

This sequence joins TRBV3-1 (or the pseudogene TRBV3-2) and TRBJ1-1; the match to TRBD1 covers 9 bases. The ends lost 3 bases at V and 11 bases at J; junction bases unmatched: 4. Per germline, CDR1 LGHDT and CDR2 YNNKEL (reference sequence). There are 12 residues in the CDR3. The CDR3 is CASSHLTGGAFF. DNA for the CDR3: TGTGCCAGCAGCCATTTGACAGGGGGGGCTTTCTTT.

The chain is built from TRBV2 and TRBJ2-1; 8 nucleotides align to TRBD1. After removal of 4 bases from V and 6 bases from J, the junction contained 8 bases not matched to a gene. The germline V gene encodes CDR1 SNHLY and CDR2 FYNNEI. The CDR3 totals 15 residues. The CDR3 loop reads CASSVSGQGRNEQFF. The CDR3 nucleotides are TGTGCCAGCAGTGTCTCCGGACAGGGCCGCAATGAGCAGTTCTTC.

The CDR3 region is CASSPQTGRNEKLFF. The CDR3, as DNA: TGTGCCAGCTCACCACAGACAGGACGTAATGAAAAACTGTTTTTT. The rearrangement joins TRBV18 to TRBJ1-4, with D tentatively TRBD1 (6 bases). The CDR3 consists of 15 residues. Germline CDR1 KGHSH, CDR2 LQKENI. V gave up 1 base and J gave up 4 bases, with 10 bases separating them.

This chain links TRBV10-2 with TRBJ2-7; 8 positions agree with TRBD1. The CDR3 sequence is 15 residues long. Per the germline V gene, CDR1 is WSHSY and CDR2 is SAAADI. Trimming removed 3 bases from V and 0 bases from J; junction bases left unmatched: 4. The CDR3 DNA sequence: TGCGCCAGCAGTGATCGGACAGGGAGCTCCTACGAGCAGTACTTC. The encoded protein is CASSDRTGSSYEQYF.

V usage is TRBV3-1 (or the pseudogene TRBV3-2) and J usage is TRBJ2-5; D remains ambiguous. V lost 4 bases and J lost 2, with 5 bases in between. Germline assignment: CDR1 LGHDT and CDR2 YNNKEL (reference sequence). This CDR3 comprises 12 residues. The DNA of the CDR3 is TGTGCCAGCAGCCCCCATCAAGAGACCCAGTACTTC. Translating it yields CASSPHQETQYF.

The rearrangement links TRBV5-1 to TRBJ2-2; 8 bases agree with TRBD2. The germline gives CDR1 SGHRS, CDR2 YFSETQ. V dropped 4 bases and J dropped 3; count of bases not matched to a gene: 5. The CDR3 runs to 15 residues. This CDR3 reads CASSPTSGYTGELFF. The CDR3, as DNA: TGCGCCAGCAGCCCCACTAGCGGATACACCGGGGAGCTGTTTTTT.

The chain carries TRBV6-5 and TRBJ2-7, with unresolved D. V dropped 6 bases and J dropped 0 bases, with 12 bases sitting between them. Germline CDR1 MNHEY, CDR2 SVGAGI. The length of the CDR3 is 14 residues. The chain's CDR3 is CASRISLSSYEQYF. CDR3 DNA: TGTGCCAGCAGGATAAGCCTAAGCTCCTACGAGCAGTACTTC.

This clone showed up just once. This sequence joins TRBV5-1 and TRBJ2-6; 7 bases match TRBD1. Unmatched junction bases numbered 5, after V lost 2 bases and J lost 3 bases. Germline assignment: CDR1 SGHRS and CDR2 YFSETQ. The CDR3 runs to 16 residues. The CDR3 loop is CASSFDRAYGANVLTF. The CDR3 DNA follows: TGCGCCAGCAGCTTCGACAGGGCATATGGGGCCAACGTCCTGACTTTC. Combining the CDR3 with reference TRBV5-1 and TRBJ2-6 gives the whole variable domain KAGVTQTPRYLIKTRGQQVTLSCSPISGHRSVSWYQQTPGQGLQFLFEYFSETQRNKGNFPGRFSGRQFSNSRSEMNVSTLELGDSALYLCASSFDRAYGANVLTFGAGSRLTVL.

The gene calls are TRBV28 and TRBJ1-5, with 12 bases fitting TRBD1. V lost 5 bases and J lost 5; bases outside the gene matches: 13. The CDR3 totals 18 residues. CDR1 MDHEN and CDR2 SYDVKM come from the germline V gene. The CDR3: CASSPAGTGGSGDQPQHF. For the CDR3, the DNA is TGTGCCAGCAGTCCGGCCGGGACAGGGGGCTCGGGGGATCAGCCCCAGCATTTT.